This passage covers 7 T cell receptor beta chains from one sample sequenced in a study of early T cells in non-severe SARS-CoV-2 infection. TCRdb re-called the 5' RACE reads through MiXCR, storing one row per CDR3 protein. The profile shows roughly 67,000 distinct CDR3 sequences, 10% to 15% of them singletons. The material sequenced was whole blood. These receptors were taken from an adult who was a healthcare worker with PCR-confirmed SARS-CoV-2 infection or an uninfected control (not recorded which).

This clonotype was recorded at least ten times. Compared with germline, one end of the junction differs, possibly owing to a read error. The rearrangement links TRBV7-7 to TRBJ2-2; D gene ambiguous. Per the germline V gene, CDR1 is SSHAT and CDR2 is FNYEAQ (reference sequence). The CDR3 loop spans 14 amino acids. CDR3 residues: CASSLVANTGELFF. The CDR3 DNA reads as TGTGCTAGCAGCTTAGTCGCGAACACCGGGGAGCTGTTTTTT. The full variable domain, in which reference TRBV7-7 and TRBJ2-2 provide the parts outside the CDR3, is GAGVSQSPRYKVTKRGQDVTLRCDPISSHATLYWYQQALGQGPEFLTYFNYEAQPDKSGLPSDRFSAERPEGSISTLTIQRTEQRDSAMYRCASSLVANTGELFFGEGSRLTVL.

The chain combines TRBV2 with TRBJ2-1; a possible D gene is TRBD2 (5 bases). Germline V gene sequence: CDR1 SNHLY, CDR2 FYNNEI. V lost 6 bases and J lost 7, with 19 bases in between. CDR3 size: 15 residues. CDR3 amino acids: CASSAMSLAENEQFF. DNA of the CDR3: TGTGCCAGCAGCGCGATGTCTCTAGCAGAAAATGAGCAGTTCTTC.

The rearrangement uses TRBV7-9 and TRBJ2-5; D unresolved. CDR1 SEHNR and CDR2 FQNEAQ come from the germline V gene (reference sequence). CDR3 length: 11 residues. The V end was cut by 2 bases, the J end by 9 bases, with 7 bases between. The CDR3 spells CASSLLGAQYF. CDR3 nucleotides: TGTGCCAGCAGCTTACTCGGAGCCCAGTACTTC. Full variable domain (rest looked up from reference TRBV7-9 and TRBJ2-5): DTGVSQNPRHKITKRGQNVTFRCDPISEHNRLYWYRQTLGQGPEFLTYFQNEAQLEKSRLLSDRFSAERPKGSFSTLEIQRTEQGDSAMYLCASSLLGAQYFGPGTRLLVL.

This clonotype came up many times. The CDR3: CASSSRGSGTGELFF. The CDR3 nucleotides read TGTGCCAGCAGCTCTAGGGGGTCTGGCACCGGGGAGCTGTTTTTT. The genes are TRBV11-2 and TRBJ2-2, with D possibly TRBD1 on 6 matching bases. V lost 4 bases and J 4 bases, leaving 13 bases between the germline ends. CDR1 is SGHAT and CDR2 is FQNNGV in the germline V gene. The CDR3 runs 15 residues.

This clonotype has a handful of counts. The V call is TRBV10-2, the J call TRBJ1-1; perhaps TRBD1 as D (5 bases). The CDR3 extends over 14 amino acids. V was pared by 6 bases and J by 0 bases, with 11 bases between. CDR1 WSHSY and CDR2 SAAADI come from the germline V gene. CDR3 DNA sequence: TGCGCCAGCAGGGCCTGGGGGATGAACACTGAAGCTTTCTTT. Translating it yields CASRAWGMNTEAFF.

This clonotype was seen a handful of times. V usage is TRBV3-1 and J usage is TRBJ1-3; D ambiguous. Trimming removed 4 bases from V and 6 bases from J, with 22 bases in between. Germline loops: CDR1 LGHDT, CDR2 YNNKEL (reference sequence). The CDR3 contains 17 residues. The CDR3 DNA sequence: TGTGCCAGCAGCCGCCATCGTCGGGAAATTTCGGAAAACACCATATATTTT. Translating gives CASSRHRREISENTIYF.

This clonotype was detected many times. The gene calls are TRBV11-2 and TRBJ1-6; D unclear. This CDR3 is 13 amino acids long. V was trimmed by 1 base and J by 13 bases, leaving 11 bases between them. Germline V gives CDR1 SGHAT, CDR2 FQNNGV. The DNA for the CDR3 is TGTGCCAGCAGCTTAGGAGCAGGCCGGCCCCTCCACTTT. As protein: CASSLGAGRPLHF.